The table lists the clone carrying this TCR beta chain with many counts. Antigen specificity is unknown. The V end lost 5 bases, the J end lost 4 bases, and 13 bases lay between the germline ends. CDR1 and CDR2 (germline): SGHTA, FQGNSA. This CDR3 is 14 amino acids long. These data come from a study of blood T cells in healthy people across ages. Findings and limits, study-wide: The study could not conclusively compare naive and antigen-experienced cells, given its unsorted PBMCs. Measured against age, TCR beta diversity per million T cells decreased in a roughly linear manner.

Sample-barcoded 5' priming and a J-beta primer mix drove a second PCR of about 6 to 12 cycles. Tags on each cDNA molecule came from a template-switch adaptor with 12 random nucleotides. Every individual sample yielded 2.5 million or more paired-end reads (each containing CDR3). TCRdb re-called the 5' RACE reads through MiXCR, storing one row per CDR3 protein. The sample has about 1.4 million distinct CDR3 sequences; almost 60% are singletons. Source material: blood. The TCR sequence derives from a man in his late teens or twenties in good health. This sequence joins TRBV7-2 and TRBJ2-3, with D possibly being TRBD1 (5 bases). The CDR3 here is CASSRDSPADTQYF. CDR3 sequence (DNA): TGTGCCAGCAGCCGAGACAGCCCAGCAGATACGCAGTATTTT.